The 5 T cell receptor beta chains given below trace back to one sample, sequenced in a study of T cell responses to AZD1222 COVID-19 vaccine. The data were produced by immunoSEQ multiplex PCR, yet TCRdb's version contains in-frame clones alone and is incomplete. This table has approximately 110,000 clones, 88% appearing once. The sequenced sample was peripheral blood, obtained on day 0 of AZD1222 vaccination. The receptors derive from an adult in good health.

V gene TRBV19 combines with J gene TRBJ1-5, with D possibly being TRBD1 (6 bases). Looked up from germline, CDR1 is LNHDA and CDR2 is SQIVND (reference sequence). The CDR3 is 16 residues long. V was pared by 1 base and J by 8 bases, with 18 bases between. Here the CDR3 reads CASSIVVSGAIKPQHF. The CDR3 coding sequence is TGTGCCAGTAGTATAGTAGTATCAGGGGCGATCAAGCCCCAGCATTTT.

The rearrangement links TRBV5-1 to TRBJ2-7; D is uncertain. The CDR3 sequence is 12 residues long. CDR1 and CDR2 from the germline V gene are SGHRS and YFSETQ. The V and J ends lost 0 bases and 6 bases respectively, with 7 bases between them. CDR3 bases: TGCGCCAGCAGCTTGGACAGTCGCGAGCAGTACTTC. Its translation is CASSLDSREQYF.

This chain links TRBV10-3 with TRBJ1-2; D uncertain. Germline CDR1 and CDR2: ENHRY and SYGVKD. This CDR3 spans 12 amino acids. V was pared by 4 bases and J by 2 bases, with 5 bases between. Here the CDR3 DNA reads TGTGCCATCAGTGCCCAGAACTATGGCTACACCTTC. It translates to CAISAQNYGYTF.

The gene calls are TRBV6-5 and TRBJ1-2, with D maybe TRBD1 (5 bases). Germline V gene data show CDR1 as MNHEY and CDR2 as SVGAGI. V shed 4 bases and J shed 8 bases, with 17 bases lying between them. The CDR3 has 14 residues. The DNA of the CDR3 is TGTGCCAGCAGTTCTGGGACCATGTACTGGGGCTACACCTTC. Translation: CASSSGTMYWGYTF.

The V and J genes are TRBV28 and TRBJ2-1; D is undetermined. Germline V gives CDR1 MDHEN, CDR2 SYDVKM. This CDR3 region has 17 residues. Trimming removed 5 bases from V and 3 bases from J, with 20 bases in between. The CDR3 sequence is CASSQTGRSPFYNEQFF. Here the CDR3 DNA reads TGTGCCAGCAGTCAGACTGGACGGAGCCCTTTCTACAATGAGCAGTTCTTC.